The 26 T cell receptor beta chains below all came from one sample that was sequenced in a study of T cell changes during pregnancy in multiple sclerosis. Clones were sequenced by immunoSEQ multiplex PCR, and TCRdb holds only the in-frame ones, with some missing. The table records approximately 74,000 clones, around nine tenths of them present only once. The sequencing used peripheral blood, collected before pregnancy. The source of these receptors is a female donor with multiple sclerosis, enrolled in a pregnancy study.

The chain employs TRBV2 and TRBJ1-2, with D perhaps TRBD1 (5 bases). V lost 6 bases and J lost 4, with 12 bases in between. CDR3 length: 13 amino acids. CDR1 is SNHLY, CDR2 FYNNEI, per germline. The CDR3 loop reads CASRLQESYGYTF. The CDR3 DNA sequence: TGTGCCAGCAGGCTACAGGAGTCCTATGGCTACACCTTC.

The rearrangement links TRBV6-5 to TRBJ2-4, with a tentative D call TRBD1 (6 bases). Germline loops: CDR1 MNHEY, CDR2 SVGAGI. CDR3 size: 15 residues. V was shortened by 3 bases and J by 1 base, with 10 bases between the two germline ends. The CDR3 DNA reads TGTGCCAGCAGTTATCTGGGGGCGGCCAAAAACATTCAGTACTTC. This encodes CASSYLGAAKNIQYF.

The chain employs TRBV30 and TRBJ1-1; unclear D gene. This CDR3 spans 12 amino acids. V shed 4 bases and J shed 1 base, with 7 bases lying between them. Germline V gene data show CDR1 as GTSNPN and CDR2 as SVGIG (reference sequence). The CDR3 region is CAWKRANTEAFF. In nucleotides, the CDR3 is TGTGCCTGGAAGAGAGCGAACACTGAAGCTTTCTTT.

This clone was seen a single time. The genes are TRBV19 and TRBJ2-7, with 9 nucleotides matching TRBD2. J lost 1 base, V lost 3 bases, and 1 base had no gene match. CDR3 length: 14 amino acids. Germline V gene data show CDR1 as LNHDA and CDR2 as SQIVND (reference sequence). The CDR3 loop reads CASSMSGGSYEQYF. The CDR3, as DNA: TGTGCCAGTAGTATGAGCGGGGGGTCCTACGAGCAGTACTTC.

This rearrangement joins TRBV5-1 to TRBJ1-2, with D unresolved. Trimming took off 4 bases at V and 8 bases at J, with 21 bases between the two ends. CDR3 length: 15 amino acids. CDR1 is SGHRS and CDR2 is YFSETQ in the germline V gene. The chain's CDR3 is CASSGAELGLAGYTF. The CDR3, as DNA: TGCGCCAGCAGCGGAGCGGAGTTGGGGTTGGCGGGCTACACCTTC.

CDR3 DNA sequence: TGCGCCAGCTTGGCCAACACCGGGGAGCTGTTTTTT. As protein: CASLANTGELFF. The J gene is TRBJ2-2, the V gene TRBV10-1; D is uncertain. The CDR3 extends over 12 amino acids. Germline CDR1 WNHNN, CDR2 SYGVQD (reference sequence). Trimming took off 8 bases at V and 2 bases at J, with 6 bases between the two ends.

This chain connects TRBV5-6 to TRBJ1-5, with D possibly matching TRBD1 (6 bases). Deletions cut 0 bases from V and 5 bases from J, with 21 bases between. The CDR3 is made up of 18 amino acids. Germline loops: CDR1 SGHDT, CDR2 YYEEEE. The CDR3, as DNA: TGTGCCAGCAGCTTGGGGGGATTTCGGGGACAAAACGATCAGCCCCAGCATTTT. It is translated as CASSLGGFRGQNDQPQHF.

The CDR3 is CASSLTSGGPKHQDTQYF. CDR3 nucleotides: TGCGCCAGCAGCTTGACTAGCGGGGGTCCTAAACATCAAGATACGCAGTATTTT. The J gene is TRBJ2-3, the V gene TRBV5-1; TRBD2 aligns across 11 bases. CDR3 length equals 18 residues. Looked up from germline, CDR1 is SGHRS and CDR2 is YFSETQ. V trimming: 1 base; J trimming: 5 bases; junction bases outside the gene matches: 12.

The chain is built from TRBV4-2 and TRBJ1-1; D not resolved. Germline assignment: CDR1 LGHNA and CDR2 YNFKEQ. Trimming stripped 4 bases from V and 6 bases from J, with 12 bases between. This CDR3 spans 13 amino acids. Written as DNA, the CDR3 is TGTGCCAGCAGCCCCTTCCCGTGGCCTGAAGCTTTCTTT. It translates to CASSPFPWPEAFF.

The chain employs TRBV11-2 and TRBJ2-5, with 10 bases matching TRBD2. V lost 5 bases, J lost 4 bases, and 13 bases stayed unmatched. Germline V gene data show CDR1 as SGHAT and CDR2 as FQNNGV. CDR3 length: 17 residues. This chain's CDR3 is CASSELAGPASAETQYF. The DNA of the CDR3 is TGTGCCAGCAGCGAACTAGCGGGGCCTGCCTCAGCAGAGACCCAGTACTTC. The full variable domain, its missing parts supplied by reference TRBV11-2 and TRBJ2-5, is EAGVAQSPRYKIIEKRQSVAFWCNPISGHATLYWYQQILGQGPKLLIQFQNNGVVDDSQLPKDRFSAERLKGVDSTLKIQPAKLEDSAVYLCASSELAGPASAETQYFGPGTRLLVL.

About this clone: The identical CDR3 is also encoded by other nucleotide sequences in the sample. The chain employs TRBV5-6 and TRBJ2-6; 8 bases are a match to TRBD1. Germline CDR1 is SGHDT and CDR2 is YYEEEE. V gave up 2 bases and J gave up 2 bases; unmatched junction bases: 6. This CDR3 region has 17 residues. CDR3 protein: CASSFWTGSAGANVLTF. CDR3 DNA sequence: TGTGCCAGCAGCTTTTGGACAGGGAGCGCTGGGGCCAACGTCCTGACTTTC.

The CDR3 loop reads CASGTGRGRVGTEAFF. CDR3 sequence (DNA): TGTGCCAGCGGTACGGGGCGGGGACGGGTGGGTACTGAAGCTTTCTTT. The chain recombines TRBV5-4 with TRBJ1-1, with D maybe TRBD1 (5 bases). Germline CDR1 and CDR2: SGHNT and YYREEE (reference sequence). The CDR3 runs 16 residues. Trimming pared 7 bases from V and 5 bases from J, leaving 24 bases between.

The chain couples TRBV29-1 to TRBJ2-5; 8 bases are shared with TRBD2. Germline V gene sequence: CDR1 SQVTM, CDR2 ANQGSEA. The CDR3 covers 17 residues. J gave up 3 bases and V 3 bases, and 15 bases lay outside the gene matches. Here the CDR3 DNA reads TGCAGCGTTGATACGATTGGAACGGGACTAGTCGAAGAGACCCAGTACTTC. Its protein product is CSVDTIGTGLVEETQYF.

This chain uses TRBV19 with TRBJ1-4; no reliable D call. This CDR3 comprises 15 residues. V dropped 3 bases and J dropped 0 bases, with 8 bases sitting between them. Germline lookup yields CDR1 LNHDA and CDR2 SQIVND (reference sequence). CDR3 sequence reads: CASSIEFSTNEKLFF. CDR3 DNA: TGTGCCAGTAGTATTGAGTTCTCAACTAATGAAAAACTGTTTTTT.

This sequence joins TRBV27 and TRBJ1-6; D possibly corresponds to TRBD1 (5 bases). Germline loops: CDR1 MNHEY, CDR2 SMNVEV (reference sequence). The CDR3 is 17 residues long. The germline V and J ends were trimmed by 0 bases and 6 bases, with 15 bases remaining between them. The CDR3 DNA reads TGTGCCAGCAGTTTATCGGTTCGGGGGGGAGGTAATTCACCCCTCCACTTT. Translated: CASSLSVRGGGNSPLHF.

J is TRBJ2-6 and V is TRBV11-2, with D possibly matching TRBD1 (5 bases). The length of the CDR3 is 17 residues. Germline-derived CDR1 and CDR2 are SGHAT and FQNNGV. Trimming shortened V by 5 bases and J by 0 bases, and 14 bases separated the two germline ends. CDR3 coding DNA: TGTGCCAGCAGCCGGCTCCAGGGCCGCTCTGGGGCCAACGTCCTGACTTTC. Its translation is CASSRLQGRSGANVLTF.

This chain connects TRBV29-1 to TRBJ1-2; 7 nucleotides agree with TRBD1. The trim removed 6 bases at V and 8 bases at J, leaving 9 bases unmatched. Germline CDR1 and CDR2: SQVTM and ANQGSEA. The CDR3 totals 12 residues. Here the CDR3 DNA reads TGCAGCGTAACCGACAGGGCAAACGGCTACACCTTC. This codes for CSVTDRANGYTF.

This chain joins TRBV18 and TRBJ1-3; D ambiguous. Deletions cut 0 bases from V and 5 bases from J, with 11 bases between. This CDR3 is 15 amino acids long. In germline, CDR1 is KGHSH, CDR2 LQKENI. CDR3 bases: TGTGCCAGCTCACCACCGGGCGGGCGCCGAAACACCATATATTTT. As protein: CASSPPGGRRNTIYF.

V is TRBV29-1 and J is TRBJ2-1; D remains unclear. The CDR3 is 13 amino acids. Germline assignment: CDR1 SQVTM and CDR2 ANQGSEA. Deletions cut 6 bases from V and 2 bases from J, with 11 bases between. The CDR3 sequence: CSVSVVAYNEQFF. DNA for the CDR3: TGCAGCGTCTCAGTTGTGGCCTACAATGAGCAGTTCTTC.

This clone appeared a few times. The J gene is TRBJ2-7, the V gene TRBV19, with TRBD1 identical over 10 bases. Germline V gene lookup returns CDR1 LNHDA and CDR2 SQIVND (reference sequence). This CDR3 region has 15 residues. The junction had 5 bases not matched to a gene; V was cut back by 4 bases and J by 2 bases. This chain's CDR3 is CASSTPGTGAYEQYF. The DNA of the CDR3 is TGTGCCAGTAGTACCCCTGGGACAGGGGCCTACGAGCAGTACTTC.

V is TRBV27 and J is TRBJ1-1; a possible D gene is TRBD1 (5 bases). The V end was cut by 5 bases, the J end by 4 bases, with 11 bases between. This CDR3 region has 13 residues. In germline, CDR1 is MNHEY, CDR2 SMNVEV (reference sequence). In DNA, the CDR3 is TGTGCCAGCAGTCGGGGACTCGGCACTGAAGCTTTCTTT. Its protein product is CASSRGLGTEAFF.

A single count supports this clone. This sequence joins TRBV18 and TRBJ1-2; D not certain. There are 18 residues in the CDR3. V shed 4 bases and J shed 8 bases, with 29 bases lying between them. Germline V gene sequence: CDR1 KGHSH, CDR2 LQKENI. CDR3 DNA sequence: TGTGCCAGCTCACTGACTCAAAGAACGGCATCCGGCATATTCGGCTACACCTTC. It codes for CASSLTQRTASGIFGYTF.

The J gene is TRBJ2-7, the V gene TRBV19, with 10 bases matching TRBD2. Per germline, CDR1 LNHDA and CDR2 SQIVND (reference sequence). With V trimmed by 6 bases and J by 1 base, 3 bases remained unmatched. The CDR3 sequence is 14 residues long. In DNA form, the CDR3 reads TGTGCCAGTAGAGGACTAGCGGAATCCTACGAGCAGTACTTC. Translated: CASRGLAESYEQYF.

The gene calls are TRBV19 and TRBJ2-7, with D possibly being TRBD2 (6 bases). This CDR3 is 15 amino acids long. Trimming took off 2 bases at V and 4 bases at J, with 15 bases between the two ends. Looked up from germline, CDR1 is LNHDA and CDR2 is SQIVND (reference sequence). The CDR3 loop is CASSISQGLAYEQYF. The CDR3 DNA follows: TGTGCCAGTAGTATATCGCAGGGACTTGCGTACGAGCAGTACTTC.

This clone was observed a few times. The chain recombines TRBV10-3 with TRBJ1-2; possibly TRBD1 for D (6 bases). Germline loops: CDR1 ENHRY, CDR2 SYGVKD. The CDR3 length is 14 residues. V was clipped by 10 bases and J by 4 bases, with 19 bases between them. CDR3 nucleotides: TGTGCCACCGCGACAGGACTTGAGTCCTATGGCTACACCTTC. Encoded protein: CATATGLESYGYTF.

The chain joins TRBV19 to TRBJ1-4; D gene uncertain. Looked up from germline, CDR1 is LNHDA and CDR2 is SQIVND (reference sequence). V lost 6 bases and J lost 5, with 19 bases in between. CDR3 size: 16 residues. The CDR3 DNA sequence: TGTGCCAGTAGGACCTGGTGGCGCGGGAAAAATGAAAAACTGTTTTTT. Protein sequence: CASRTWWRGKNEKLFF.